These 5 T cell receptor beta chains were sequenced from one sample in a study of T cells in localized non-small cell lung cancer. TCRdb's table, derived via immunoSEQ multiplex PCR, lists solely in-frame clones and lacks some. The sample lists about 74,000 clones; roughly 80% were seen once. The material was peripheral blood, obtained before any cancer treatment. Receptor source: a female donor of 60 years or more with stage I lung adenocarcinoma.

This chain links TRBV29-1 with TRBJ1-1; D is possibly TRBD1 (6 bases). The CDR3 has 14 residues. V was shortened by 6 bases and J by 1 base, with 15 bases between the two germline ends. CDR1 is SQVTM, CDR2 ANQGSEA, per germline. Here the CDR3 reads CSVKGGYGNTEAFF. CDR3 nucleotides: TGCAGCGTCAAGGGGGGGTACGGGAACACTGAAGCTTTCTTT.

Concerning this clone itself: One end of the junction does not line up with germline, which may come from a read error. The chain joins TRBV15 to TRBJ1-4; D unclear. The germline CDR1 and CDR2 sequences are LNHNV and YYDKDF (reference sequence). This CDR3 spans 16 amino acids. The DNA of the CDR3 is TGTGCCGCCAGCAGAGAGACGGTACCAACTAATGAAAAACTGTTTTTT. It encodes CAASRETVPTNEKLFF.

The chain combines TRBV7-8 with TRBJ2-7; no reliable D call. Looked up from germline, CDR1 is SGHVS and CDR2 is FQNEAQ. The CDR3 loop spans 14 amino acids. V dropped 0 bases and J dropped 6 bases, with 12 bases sitting between them. This CDR3 is CASSLAHAVIEQYF. CDR3 DNA: TGTGCCAGCAGCTTAGCGCATGCGGTGATCGAGCAGTACTTC.

The V call is TRBV5-1, the J call TRBJ2-5; D not certain. This CDR3 is 15 amino acids long. Germline V CDR1 and CDR2: SGHRS, YFSETQ. V lost 1 base, J lost 4 bases, and 14 bases lay in between. CDR3 amino acids: CASSLLGSTSETQYF. CDR3 nucleotide sequence: TGCGCCAGCAGCTTGTTAGGGTCGACGTCAGAGACCCAGTACTTC.

This rearrangement joins TRBV19 to TRBJ1-6; 9 bases align to TRBD1. This CDR3 region has 15 residues. V dropped 5 bases and J dropped 6; count of bases not matched to a gene: 5. Germline V gene data show CDR1 as LNHDA and CDR2 as SQIVND (reference sequence). CDR3 bases: TGTGCCAGTAGTCTACAGGGGGCCGGTAATTCACCCCTCCACTTT. Its translation is CASSLQGAGNSPLHF. Combining the CDR3 with reference TRBV19 and TRBJ1-6 gives the whole variable domain DGGITQSPKYLFRKEGQNVTLSCEQNLNHDAMYWYRQDPGQGLRLIYYSQIVNDFQKGDIAEGYSVSREKKESFPLTVTSAQKNPTAFYLCASSLQGAGNSPLHFGNGTRLTVT.